A single TCR beta chain is shown here with its context. This CDR3 region has 13 residues. Trimming pared 0 bases from V and 6 bases from J, leaving 9 bases between. Germline V gives CDR1 SGHRS, CDR2 YFSETQ. The record originates from a study of control samples from healthy donors and cancer patients. Only in-frame clones appear in the TCRdb table, and some are missing; sequencing was by immunoSEQ multiplex PCR. The table shows tens of thousands of clones, with more than 70% occurring only once. The clonotype comes from a woman aged 60-75 years with lung cancer. The chain employs TRBV5-1 and TRBJ1-2; D uncertain. The sequencing input was PBMCs. The CDR3 DNA reads TGCGCCAGCAGCTTGGGGCAGCTAAATGGCTACACCTTC. Amino acids: CASSLGQLNGYTF.